Listed below are T cell receptor beta chains from one sample, sequenced in a study of shared clonotypes between healthy human individuals. Generated by immunoSEQ multiplex PCR, the TCRdb table keeps only in-frame clones and is missing some. This table has about 2.2 million clones, about 93% appearing once. The sample was naive CD8+ T cells from PBMCs. The receptors were gathered from a man younger than 35 in good health. Some clones in this sample may be carry-over from other donors' samples. CDR3s include the opening cysteine and the closing phenylalanine or tryptophan. Fields, in order: clone size, D gene, J gene, V gene, CDR3 protein, CDR3 DNA. D genes are given only for firm matches. The size entry is marked missing in some rows and otherwise reads once, few, many or a size class.

abundance: -
d_gene: -
j_gene: TRBJ1-4
v_gene: TRBV28
CDR3aa: CASSTIRDAVRVRVEKLFF
CDR3nt: TGTGCCAGCAGTACGATCAGGGACGCTGTCAGAGTTCGAGTTGAAAAACTGTTTTTT

abundance: -
d_gene: TRBD1
j_gene: TRBJ1-1
v_gene: TRBV2
CDR3aa: CASRRQGNTEAFF
CDR3nt: TGTGCCAGCAGAAGACAGGGGAACACTGAAGCTTTCTTT

abundance: -
d_gene: -
j_gene: TRBJ2-7
v_gene: TRBV25-1
CDR3aa: CASTSGSYEQYF
CDR3nt: TGTGCCAGCACCTCAGGATCCTACGAGCAGTACTTC

abundance: -
d_gene: TRBD2
j_gene: TRBJ2-1
v_gene: TRBV2
CDR3aa: CASMGLEPRSSYNEQFF
CDR3nt: TGTGCCAGTATGGGACTAGAACCCCGAAGCTCCTACAATGAGCAGTTCTTC

abundance: -
d_gene: -
j_gene: TRBJ1-4
v_gene: TRBV9
CDR3aa: CASSVSGEKLFF
CDR3nt: TGTGCCAGCAGCGTTTCAGGTGAAAAACTGTTTTTT

abundance: -
d_gene: -
j_gene: TRBJ1-1
v_gene: TRBV9
CDR3aa: CASSHPILETKSNTEAFF
CDR3nt: TGTGCCAGCAGCCACCCCATCTTAGAGACAAAATCGAACACTGAAGCTTTCTTT

abundance: -
d_gene: -
j_gene: TRBJ1-2
v_gene: TRBV28
CDR3aa: CASSLYAGRVYGYTF
CDR3nt: TGTGCCAGCAGTTTATATGCGGGGCGAGTCTATGGCTACACCTTC

abundance: once
d_gene: TRBD1
j_gene: TRBJ2-7
v_gene: TRBV11-2
CDR3aa: CASSHYTGAGGEQYF
CDR3nt: TGTGCCAGCAGTCACTACACAGGGGCTGGTGGCGAGCAGTACTTC

abundance: -
d_gene: -
j_gene: TRBJ2-1
v_gene: TRBV19
CDR3aa: CASSIVANEQFF
CDR3nt: TGTGCCAGTAGTATTGTGGCCAATGAGCAGTTCTTC

abundance: -
d_gene: -
j_gene: TRBJ1-1
v_gene: TRBV6-5
CDR3aa: CASSYSPPLMNTEAFF
CDR3nt: TGTGCCAGCAGTTACTCGCCTCCCCTGATGAACACTGAAGCTTTCTTT

abundance: -
d_gene: -
j_gene: TRBJ2-7
v_gene: TRBV28
CDR3aa: CASTSVDYEQYF
CDR3nt: TGTGCCAGCACCTCCGTGGACTACGAGCAGTACTTC

abundance: once
d_gene: -
j_gene: TRBJ2-1
v_gene: TRBV27
CDR3aa: CASSHLAGEQFF
CDR3nt: TGTGCCAGCAGTCATCTAGCTGGTGAGCAGTTCTTC

abundance: once
d_gene: -
j_gene: TRBJ2-1
v_gene: TRBV5-3
CDR3aa: CARSLSAFPYNEQFF
CDR3nt: TGTGCCAGAAGCTTGTCGGCCTTTCCTTACAATGAGCAGTTCTTC

abundance: few
d_gene: -
j_gene: TRBJ1-1
v_gene: TRBV25-1
CDR3aa: CASSGRSREAFF
CDR3nt: TGTGCCAGCAGTGGTAGATCACGTGAAGCTTTCTTT

abundance: -
d_gene: -
j_gene: TRBJ1-1
v_gene: TRBV5-6
CDR3aa: CASSPAGNTEAFF
CDR3nt: TGTGCCAGCAGCCCCGCGGGGAACACTGAAGCTTTCTTT

abundance: -
d_gene: -
j_gene: TRBJ2-3
v_gene: TRBV28
CDR3aa: CASSFSGTSTDTQYF
CDR3nt: TGTGCCAGCAGTTTTTCTGGAACTAGCACAGATACGCAGTATTTT

abundance: -
d_gene: -
j_gene: TRBJ1-2
v_gene: TRBV5-6
CDR3aa: CASSLPGTAGGYTF
CDR3nt: TGTGCCAGCAGCTTGCCCGGGACGGCAGGTGGCTACACCTTC

abundance: -
d_gene: TRBD1
j_gene: TRBJ2-3
v_gene: TRBV28
CDR3aa: CASTLLDRPTSTDTQYF
CDR3nt: TGTGCCAGCACCCTATTGGACAGGCCGACTAGCACAGATACGCAGTATTTT

abundance: -
d_gene: TRBD1
j_gene: TRBJ2-5
v_gene: TRBV6-5
CDR3aa: CASSPNMDRGQTQYF
CDR3nt: TGTGCCAGCAGTCCCAACATGGACAGGGGACAGACCCAGTACTTC

abundance: -
d_gene: TRBD1
j_gene: TRBJ2-2
v_gene: TRBV4-1
CDR3aa: CASSQVTGSAGELFF
CDR3nt: TGCGCCAGCAGCCAAGTGACAGGGAGCGCCGGGGAGCTGTTTTTT

abundance: -
d_gene: -
j_gene: TRBJ1-1
v_gene: TRBV6-1
CDR3aa: CASSYPSQAFF
CDR3nt: TGTGCCAGCAGTTACCCGTCGCAAGCTTTCTTT

abundance: -
d_gene: -
j_gene: TRBJ2-7
v_gene: TRBV16
CDR3aa: CASSQSPVRSSYEQYF
CDR3nt: TGTGCCAGCAGCCAATCTCCGGTGAGGAGCTCCTACGAGCAGTACTTC

abundance: -
d_gene: -
j_gene: TRBJ2-3
v_gene: TRBV5-1
CDR3aa: CASSPAVGGPDTQYF
CDR3nt: TGCGCCAGCAGCCCGGCCGTAGGGGGACCCGATACGCAGTATTTT

abundance: -
d_gene: -
j_gene: TRBJ1-2
v_gene: TRBV11-1
CDR3aa: CASSLQRGALPYGYTF
CDR3nt: TGTGCCAGCAGCTTACAGAGGGGGGCCCTTCCTTATGGCTACACCTTC

abundance: -
d_gene: TRBD2
j_gene: TRBJ2-3
v_gene: TRBV27
CDR3aa: CASSPLAGSTDTQYF
CDR3nt: TGTGCCAGCAGTCCGTTAGCGGGGAGCACAGATACGCAGTATTTT

abundance: -
d_gene: TRBD2
j_gene: TRBJ2-3
v_gene: TRBV6-5
CDR3aa: CASSLELAGRTDTQYF
CDR3nt: TGTGCCAGCAGTTTGGAGCTAGCGGGACGTACAGATACGCAGTATTTT

abundance: -
d_gene: -
j_gene: TRBJ2-6
v_gene: TRBV30
CDR3aa: CAWSRIDPRIGANVLTF
CDR3nt: TGTGCCTGGAGTCGTATAGATCCACGGATTGGGGCCAACGTCCTGACTTTC

abundance: -
d_gene: -
j_gene: TRBJ1-1
v_gene: TRBV7-2
CDR3aa: CASSPRTPEAFF
CDR3nt: TGTGCCAGCAGCCCGAGGACCCCTGAAGCTTTCTTT

abundance: -
d_gene: -
j_gene: TRBJ1-1
v_gene: TRBV28
CDR3aa: CASSLSGARGGKVSEAFF
CDR3nt: TGTGCCAGCAGTTTATCAGGGGCCCGGGGCGGCAAGGTTTCTGAAGCTTTCTTT

abundance: -
d_gene: -
j_gene: TRBJ2-1
v_gene: TRBV25-1
CDR3aa: CASSVNRGNEQFF
CDR3nt: TGTGCCAGCAGTGTTAATAGGGGCAATGAGCAGTTCTTC

abundance: -
d_gene: -
j_gene: TRBJ2-7
v_gene: TRBV28
CDR3aa: CASRPDSTYEQYF
CDR3nt: TGTGCCAGCAGGCCGGACTCAACCTACGAGCAGTACTTC

abundance: -
d_gene: TRBD2
j_gene: TRBJ2-3
v_gene: TRBV11-2
CDR3aa: CASSQTKLAGPADTQYF
CDR3nt: TGTGCCAGCAGCCAGACAAAACTAGCGGGACCCGCAGATACGCAGTATTTT

abundance: few
d_gene: -
j_gene: TRBJ1-1
v_gene: TRBV30
CDR3aa: CAWTWVRNTEAFF
CDR3nt: TGTGCCTGGACGTGGGTGAGGAACACTGAAGCTTTCTTT

abundance: -
d_gene: TRBD1
j_gene: TRBJ1-5
v_gene: TRBV19
CDR3aa: CASTTSGGRQPQHF
CDR3nt: TGTGCCAGTACTACATCAGGGGGCCGGCAGCCCCAGCATTTT